The 4 T cell receptor beta chains given below trace back to one sample, sequenced in a study of blood T cell repertoires in COVID-19. TCRdb keeps only in-frame clones here, not all; method: immunoSEQ multiplex PCR. The sample has hundreds of thousands of clones; approximately 86% are singletons. The source material was PBMCs or T cells enriched from blood (not recorded which). Receptors originate from a woman aged 25 to 39 who had recovered from COVID-19.

The chain is built from TRBV7-2 and TRBJ1-4; D remains unclear. The germline CDR1 and CDR2 sequences are SGHTA and FQGNSA. The CDR3 spans 17 residues. V dropped 5 bases and J dropped 5 bases, with 21 bases sitting between them. The CDR3 region has the DNA TGTGCCAGCAGCCCTCGTCATTTCGGAGGAGGAAATGAAAAACTGTTTTTT. Its protein product is CASSPRHFGGGNEKLFF.

The rearrangement joins TRBV3-1 (or the pseudogene TRBV3-2) to TRBJ2-7, with D maybe TRBD2 (6 bases). Germline-derived CDR1 and CDR2 are LGHDT and YNNKEL (reference sequence). The CDR3 has 13 residues. The ends were cut back, 5 bases at V and 5 bases at J, with 13 bases in the middle. The CDR3 loop is CASSARLANEQYF. The DNA for the CDR3 is TGTGCCAGCAGCGCGAGGCTAGCGAACGAGCAGTACTTC.

The chain combines TRBV7-9 with TRBJ2-1; 10 bases are shared with TRBD2. The CDR3 has 14 amino acids. V lost 11 bases, J lost 5 bases, and 9 bases stayed unmatched. Germline CDR1 SEHNR, CDR2 FQNEAQ (reference sequence). CDR3 DNA sequence: TGTGCCCTACAGCGGGGGGGCCTAAACAATGAGCAGTTCTTC. Amino acids: CALQRGGLNNEQFF.

The CDR3 here is CASSLDGLSPNSPLHF. CDR3 nucleotides: TGTGCCAGCAGCTTAGATGGCCTTAGCCCCAATTCACCCCTCCACTTT. The chain uses TRBV7-9 and TRBJ1-6; D is undetermined. The CDR3 contains 16 residues. Germline lookup yields CDR1 SEHNR and CDR2 FQNEAQ (reference sequence). Trimming removed 1 base at V and 7 bases at J, with 14 bases between.